This T cell receptor (beta chain) was recorded in a study of OX40 agonist ivuxolimab in advanced cancers. Study-wide results and caveats: Near-lowest levels of clonal expansion characterized partial responders at 0.1-3.0 mg/kg.

In the case of this clone: Its target is not known.

It was autoimmune disease history or systemic immunosuppression that excluded patients. Sequencing was performed with immunoSEQ multiplex PCR; in TCRdb, only in-frame clones are kept and a portion is missing. The table has 55,000 to 75,000 clones, 91% seen once. Deletions cut 3 bases from V and 1 base from J, with 8 bases between. The CDR3 covers 13 residues. CDR1 and CDR2 from the germline V gene are SGHRS and YFSETQ. The sample here was CD4+ or CD8+ T cells sorted from blood, taken in a trial of the OX40 agonist ivuxolimab. This TCR was recovered from an adult with an advanced solid tumor such as melanoma, head and neck, liver or kidney cancer. The genes are TRBV5-1 and TRBJ2-7; D assignment may be TRBD1 or TRBD2 (5 bases each). The DNA for the CDR3 is TGCGCCAGCAGCTGGGACGGATCCTACGAGCAGTACTTC. Encoded protein: CASSWDGSYEQYF.